This T cell receptor beta chain was captured by sequencing in a study of blood T cells in healthy people across ages (dated by TCRdb to between 2014 and 2016). Concerning the study at large: In model experiments, template switching captured roughly one uniquely barcoded TCR beta cDNA molecule for every two T cells. Two additional independent replicas of 1 million unique cDNA reads from the same blood draw were analyzed for two donors (one aged 18 to 30 and one aged 80 or older). Using deep sequencing normalized with unique cDNA molecular identifiers, the study measured how TCR beta repertoire diversity changes with age. Donors of different ages were randomly distributed across sequencing lanes to avoid experimental bias. Donors were grouped into four age groups: young (average roughly 16 years), middle-aged (around 39), aged (around 60) and long-lived (approximately 82). Beyond this particular receptor, the publication reports: Since profiling was done on bulk unsorted PBMCs, naive and antigen-experienced compartments could not be conclusively compared. A strong correlation was found between observed TCR beta diversity and the percentage of naive T cells measured by flow cytometry. Total diversity estimates from one million sequenced T cells were considered lower bounds and underestimates. Compared with the aged group, the long-lived group had more naive CD4+ T cells, fewer expanded clones and increased TCR diversity, suggesting age selection. As age increased, observed TCR beta diversity per million T cells dropped in a roughly linear way, and a significant reduction was already evident by age about 40. Because the CMV infection status of the donors was unknown, age-related changes in expanded clonotypes may potentially have been confounded.

The donors were roughly 38 Caucasian individuals from Russia, aged 6 to 90 years, who were systemically healthy. Each donor gave ten milliliters of peripheral blood, drawn into EDTA-treated Vacutainer tubes. Ficoll-Paque density-gradient centrifugation was used to isolate PBMCs, with at least 6 million per sample. Total RNA, at least 5.5 micrograms per sample, was extracted from PBMCs with Trizol reagent. For every donor, an aliquot of PBMCs went through flow cytometry to measure the percentages of naive CD45RAhigh/CD27high T cells. This clonotype was detected a few times. Its antigen is still unknown. No base quality values were provided; no much bigger clone lies one nucleotide off. V is cut by 1 base and J by 7 bases, and the space between the germline ends is 13 bases. The germline V gene encodes CDR1 MNHEY and CDR2 SMNVEV (reference sequence). Including the terminal cysteine and phenylalanine, the CDR3 comprises 14 residues. The retained sequence is limited to the CDR3, 42 bases, with the frame set at the first base.

The library was made by 5' RACE. The sample was run on an Illumina HiSeq 2500. A second roughly 6 to 11 cycle PCR used a sample-barcoded 5' primer and a J-beta primer mix. Each TCR beta cDNA molecule received a unique molecular identifier from a template-switch 5' adaptor carrying 12 random nucleotides. At least 3 million CDR3-containing paired-end reads were obtained from each sample. The Mint cDNA synthesis kit, primed by a TRBC-specific oligonucleotide, was used to synthesize first-strand cDNA from all RNA. Following uracil-DNA glycosylase treatment, a first 18-cycle PCR with universal primers M1SS and BC2_uni_R was performed on all cDNA. The original pipeline was this. For normalization, 1 million high-quality reads were randomly selected from each sample, with every read carrying a distinct molecular identifier. Instead of being binned into consensus sequences, reads that shared molecular identifiers were thrown out. MiTCR, set to a Q25 quality threshold and the strictest error-elimination algorithm, was used for CDR3 identification, clonotype clustering and error correction. A nonparametric unseen species model using Euler transformation provided a lower-bound estimate of total TCR beta diversity. TCRdb ran its own pipeline on the public reads, namely fastp trimming at Q25 and MiXCR clone calling, and kept in-frame beta chains. Rows matching on CDR3 protein sequence are summarized as one entry with the most common DNA and genes. The V and J calls shown here were made by TCRdb, not taken from the authors' results. For this sample there are approximately 1.5 million distinct CDR3 sequences; roughly two fifths appear just once. The leading ten clones occupy around 4% of the sample.

The TCR was taken from a woman between 18 and 30 years old in good health. The chain was built from TRBV27 and TRBJ1-2, with no confidently assigned D gene. The sequenced sample was blood. CDR3 reads: CASSLYRGIGGYTF. The nucleotide sequence is given as TGTGCCAGCAGTTTATATCGAGGGATCGGTGGCTACACCTTC.